The rows below give T cell receptor beta chains drawn from one sample of a study of Ad26.COV2.S vaccination and SARS-CoV-2 variants. Clones were sequenced by immunoSEQ multiplex PCR, and TCRdb holds only the in-frame ones, with some missing. In the table there are about 350,000 clones, 85% of which are singletons. The material sequenced was peripheral blood, taken in a trial of Ad26.COV2.S vaccine versus placebo. Receptor source: a person between 18 and 60 years old who received the Ad26.COV2.S COVID-19 vaccine or a placebo. Each CDR3 is given with its conserved first and last residue. D genes are given only for firm matches. Rows give clone size only sometimes, using once, few, many, or a class for an expanded clone.

D gene: TRBD1
J gene: TRBJ2-5
V gene: TRBV10-3
clone size: NA
CDR3 DNA: TGTGCCATCAGTGAGAGTCCCGGGACAGGTTCCCAAGAGACCCAGTACTTC
CDR3 protein: CAISESPGTGSQETQYF

D gene: NA
J gene: TRBJ1-1
V gene: TRBV9
clone size: NA
CDR3 DNA: TGTGCCAGCAGCGTAGGCCCCCTCACTGAAGCTTTCTTT
CDR3 protein: CASSVGPLTEAFF

D gene: NA
J gene: TRBJ2-2
V gene: TRBV30
clone size: NA
CDR3 DNA: TGTGCCTGGAGTGTACGGGGCCGCGACACCGGGGAGCTGTTTTTT
CDR3 protein: CAWSVRGRDTGELFF

D gene: NA
J gene: TRBJ2-3
V gene: TRBV27
clone size: once
CDR3 DNA: TGTGCCAGCAGTTTATTGCCCCTAAGCTCCACAGATACGCAGTATTTT
CDR3 protein: CASSLLPLSSTDTQYF

D gene: TRBD1
J gene: TRBJ2-7
V gene: TRBV7-9
clone size: few
CDR3 DNA: TGTGCCAGCAGCATCGTGACAGGGGGGTCCTACGAGCAGTACTTC
CDR3 protein: CASSIVTGGSYEQYF

D gene: NA
J gene: TRBJ1-3
V gene: TRBV9
clone size: once
CDR3 DNA: TGTGCCAGCAGCGGATCCAGCCTTTACTCTGGAAACACCATATATTTT
CDR3 protein: CASSGSSLYSGNTIYF

D gene: TRBD1
J gene: TRBJ2-3
V gene: TRBV12-5
clone size: NA
CDR3 DNA: TGTGCTAGTGCCCAGGGACAGGGCGACACAGATACGCAGTATTTT
CDR3 protein: CASAQGQGDTDTQYF

D gene: TRBD1
J gene: TRBJ2-7
V gene: TRBV9
clone size: NA
CDR3 DNA: TGTGCCAGCAGCGAGGGACAGGGATACGAGCAGTACTTC
CDR3 protein: CASSEGQGYEQYF

D gene: TRBD2
J gene: TRBJ2-3
V gene: TRBV5-1
clone size: NA
CDR3 DNA: TGCGCCAGCAGCTTGGAAGGCGGGAGAGCGGCAGATACGCAGTATTTT
CDR3 protein: CASSLEGGRAADTQYF

D gene: TRBD1
J gene: TRBJ2-5
V gene: TRBV2
clone size: once
CDR3 DNA: TGTGCCAGCACAGAGGGGGCTAGTGAGACCCAGTACTTC
CDR3 protein: CASTEGASETQYF

D gene: TRBD2
J gene: TRBJ2-1
V gene: TRBV18
clone size: NA
CDR3 DNA: TGTGCCAGCTCCCCATCTAGCGGGAGTCGGAATGAGCAGTTCTTC
CDR3 protein: CASSPSSGSRNEQFF

D gene: TRBD1
J gene: TRBJ2-7
V gene: TRBV2
clone size: NA
CDR3 DNA: TGTGCCAGCAGTGAAAGGACAGGGACCTCCGAGCAGTACTTC
CDR3 protein: CASSERTGTSEQYF

D gene: TRBD2
J gene: TRBJ2-1
V gene: TRBV15
clone size: NA
CDR3 DNA: TGTGCCACCAGCTCAAAGCGGGGGGGGGACAATGAGCAGTTCTTC
CDR3 protein: CATSSKRGGDNEQFF

D gene: NA
J gene: TRBJ2-7
V gene: TRBV28
clone size: NA
CDR3 DNA: TGTGCCAGCAGTTTCGCTTCTTTCTCCTACGAGCAGTACTTC
CDR3 protein: CASSFASFSYEQYF

D gene: NA
J gene: TRBJ1-3
V gene: TRBV7-9
clone size: once
CDR3 DNA: TGTGCCAGCAGCTGGGGCTCTGGAAACACCATATATTTT
CDR3 protein: CASSWGSGNTIYF

D gene: TRBD1
J gene: TRBJ2-7
V gene: TRBV27
clone size: NA
CDR3 DNA: TGTGCCAGCAGTATCCGACAGGGGAGTCACGAGCAGTACTTC
CDR3 protein: CASSIRQGSHEQYF

D gene: TRBD1
J gene: TRBJ1-2
V gene: TRBV19
clone size: NA
CDR3 DNA: TGTGCCAGTAGTAGTACAGGGGGATATGGCTACACCTTC
CDR3 protein: CASSSTGGYGYTF

D gene: NA
J gene: TRBJ1-2
V gene: TRBV2
clone size: NA
CDR3 DNA: TGTGCCAGCACTCAAGACATTTACTCTAACTATGGCTACACCTTC
CDR3 protein: CASTQDIYSNYGYTF

D gene: TRBD2
J gene: TRBJ2-1
V gene: TRBV27
clone size: NA
CDR3 DNA: TGTGCCAGCAGTTATCGGGCGGCGGGAGACTTGCAGTTCTTC
CDR3 protein: CASSYRAAGDLQFF

D gene: TRBD2
J gene: TRBJ2-5
V gene: TRBV5-4
clone size: NA
CDR3 DNA: TGTGCCAGCAGCCAAGGGGGACTAGCGGGGGTGGAGACCCAGTACTTC
CDR3 protein: CASSQGGLAGVETQYF

D gene: TRBD2
J gene: TRBJ2-5
V gene: TRBV10-2
clone size: NA
CDR3 DNA: TGCGCCACGACTCAAGCGGGGGGGCCAGAGACCCAGTACTTC
CDR3 protein: CATTQAGGPETQYF

D gene: NA
J gene: TRBJ2-7
V gene: TRBV14
clone size: NA
CDR3 DNA: TGTGCCAGCAGCCAAGTTGGGTCCCCCACCTACGAGCAGTACTTC
CDR3 protein: CASSQVGSPTYEQYF

D gene: TRBD2
J gene: TRBJ2-1
V gene: TRBV9
clone size: NA
CDR3 DNA: TGTGCCAGCAGTGGTCTGGGGACTACCTACAATGAGCAGTTCTTC
CDR3 protein: CASSGLGTTYNEQFF

D gene: NA
J gene: TRBJ2-1
V gene: TRBV27
clone size: NA
CDR3 DNA: TGTGCCAGCAGTTTAGCCCCATACCCTTTCAATGAGCAGTTCTTC
CDR3 protein: CASSLAPYPFNEQFF

D gene: NA
J gene: TRBJ1-5
V gene: TRBV27
clone size: few
CDR3 DNA: TGTGCCAGCAGTTCCCCAGGGGACTTGAATCAGCCCCAGCATTTT
CDR3 protein: CASSSPGDLNQPQHF